One sample yielded the 28 T cell receptor beta chains listed below, sequenced in a study of cytomegalovirus exposure and HLA in healthy donors. Primers: 60 Vbeta forward and 13 Jbeta reverse. Generated by immunoSEQ multiplex PCR, the TCRdb table keeps only in-frame clones and is missing some. Here the sample spans 60,000 or so clones, less than 75% being singletons. Material: PBMCs. The receptors derive from a man between 45 and 60 years old in good health and CMV-seropositive.

This clone was observed once. CDR3 amino acids: CASSQEETALAGYTF. In DNA, the CDR3 is TGCGCCAGCAGCCAAGAAGAGACAGCCCTTGCTGGCTACACCTTC. The V call is TRBV4-1, the J call TRBJ1-2; tentative D call: TRBD1 (5 bases). This CDR3 region has 15 residues. CDR1 MGHRA and CDR2 YSYEKL come from the germline V gene. Trimming shortened V by 0 bases and J by 7 bases, and 15 bases separated the two germline ends.

The chain combines TRBV7-9 with TRBJ1-2; 7 positions agree with TRBD1. Germline V gene lookup returns CDR1 SEHNR and CDR2 FQNEAQ (reference sequence). V dropped 5 bases and J dropped 7; count of bases not matched to a gene: 13. This CDR3 contains 15 residues. The CDR3 nucleotides are TGTGCCAGCAGCCTCCTCGTGGAGGGGGCGTTTGGCTACACCTTC. Its protein product is CASSLLVEGAFGYTF.

V and J are TRBV18 and TRBJ2-6; the match to TRBD2 covers 10 bases. V shed 1 base, J shed 0 bases, and the junction held 9 bases outside the gene matches. CDR3 length: 20 residues. The V gene's germline CDR1 is KGHSH and CDR2 LQKENI. The CDR3, as DNA: TGTGCCAGCTCACCACGGTTAGCGGGGGGACTTCACTCTGGGGCCAACGTCCTGACTTTC. Amino acids: CASSPRLAGGLHSGANVLTF.

The chain links TRBV18 to TRBJ2-5; 13 bases map to TRBD2. V shed 5 bases, J shed 3 bases, and the junction held 6 bases outside the gene matches. Per the germline V gene, CDR1 is KGHSH and CDR2 is LQKENI. The CDR3 covers 16 residues. CDR3 DNA sequence: TGTGCCAGCTCAAGGACTAGCGGGAGTGATAAAGAGACCCAGTACTTC. Its protein is CASSRTSGSDKETQYF.

The chain links TRBV7-9 to TRBJ2-6; possibly TRBD1 for D (5 bases). Trimming cost V 5 bases and J 3 bases, with 17 bases left between them. Germline V CDR1 and CDR2: SEHNR, FQNEAQ (reference sequence). This CDR3 region has 17 residues. Here the CDR3 DNA reads TGTGCCAGCAGCCCCAGAGGCCCAGGGAATGGGGCCAACGTCCTGACTTTC. The encoded protein is CASSPRGPGNGANVLTF. Filled out from reference TRBV7-9 and TRBJ2-6, the complete variable domain reads DTGVSQNPRHKITKRGQNVTFRCDPISEHNRLYWYRQTLGQGPEFLTYFQNEAQLEKSRLLSDRFSAERPKGSFSTLEIQRTEQGDSAMYLCASSPRGPGNGANVLTFGAGSRLTVL.

This rearrangement joins TRBV5-6 to TRBJ2-3, with TRBD2 matching over 12 bases. Germline CDR1 is SGHDT and CDR2 is YYEEEE. Trimming cost V 3 bases and J 4 bases; bases outside gene matches: 3. This CDR3 is 15 amino acids long. CDR3 protein: CASSSSGRAPDTQYF. The CDR3 coding sequence is TGTGCCAGCAGCTCTAGCGGGAGGGCCCCAGATACGCAGTATTTT.

The V call is TRBV18, the J call TRBJ2-5, with TRBD1 identical over 7 bases. V lost 4 bases, J lost 2 bases, and 1 base stayed unmatched. The CDR3 loop spans 13 amino acids. Germline-derived CDR1 and CDR2 are KGHSH and LQKENI. The CDR3 bases are TGTGCCAGCTCACGGGGACAGCAAGAGACCCAGTACTTC. Its protein product is CASSRGQQETQYF.

The gene calls are TRBV6-6 and TRBJ2-7; 8 nucleotides line up with TRBD2. The CDR3 loop spans 16 amino acids. The trim removed 6 bases at V and 0 bases at J, leaving 10 bases unmatched. Germline values: CDR1 MNHNY, CDR2 SVGAGI (reference sequence). The CDR3 region has the DNA TGTGCCAGCAGCAGACGTTGGAGCGGGAGCTCCTACGAGCAGTACTTC. Its translation: CASSRRWSGSSYEQYF.

V usage is TRBV13 and J usage is TRBJ1-5, with D tentatively TRBD1 (6 bases). Looked up from germline, CDR1 is PRHDT and CDR2 is FYEKMQ (reference sequence). The V and J ends lost 4 bases and 0 bases respectively, with 19 bases between them. The CDR3 has 18 residues. The CDR3 DNA is TGTGCCAGCAGCTCCCACGGGACACCGAATTATAGCAATCAGCCCCAGCATTTT. As protein: CASSSHGTPNYSNQPQHF.

The chain uses TRBV9 and TRBJ2-1; D is undetermined. Trimming removed 4 bases at V and 7 bases at J, with 9 bases between. Germline-derived CDR1 and CDR2 are SGDLS and YYNGEE. CDR3 size: 12 residues. The DNA for the CDR3 is TGTGCCAGCAGCCCCACGGAGAATGAGCAGTTCTTC. Translating gives CASSPTENEQFF.

This rearrangement joins TRBV25-1 to TRBJ2-2; 7 nucleotides agree with TRBD2. V lost 7 bases, J lost 4 bases, and 9 bases stayed unmatched. Germline V gives CDR1 MGHDK, CDR2 SYGVNS. The CDR3 loop spans 15 amino acids. CDR3 sequence: CASKPSGKGTGELFF. The CDR3, as DNA: TGTGCCAGCAAGCCCAGCGGGAAGGGCACCGGGGAGCTGTTTTTT.

The rearrangement uses TRBV5-1 and TRBJ1-2, with D perhaps matching TRBD1 (6 bases). The CDR3 is 16 residues long. Germline CDR1 SGHRS, CDR2 YFSETQ. V was trimmed by 0 bases and J by 1 base, leaving 13 bases between them. CDR3 sequence: CASSLDGQTVNYGYTF. CDR3 in DNA: TGCGCCAGCAGCTTGGACGGACAGACCGTTAACTATGGCTACACCTTC.

Only one count was recorded for this clone. This rearrangement joins TRBV7-8 to TRBJ1-1, with D perhaps matching TRBD1 (6 bases). This CDR3 has 15 residues. Germline V gene sequence: CDR1 SGHVS, CDR2 FQNEAQ. Trimming took off 4 bases at V and 1 base at J, with 13 bases between the two ends. The CDR3 sequence is CASSSHQGPNTEAFF. As DNA, the CDR3 is TGTGCCAGCAGCTCCCACCAGGGGCCGAACACTGAAGCTTTCTTT.

The rearrangement uses TRBV5-1 and TRBJ1-1; no firm D call. This CDR3 has 14 amino acids. Germline CDR1 is SGHRS and CDR2 is YFSETQ. V was cut by 1 base and J by 2 bases, with 9 bases left in between. CDR3 protein: CASSLTTRNTEAFF. DNA of the CDR3: TGCGCCAGCAGCTTGACGACACGTAACACTGAAGCTTTCTTT.

This sequence joins TRBV18 and TRBJ2-1; 11 bases map to TRBD2. Looked up from germline, CDR1 is KGHSH and CDR2 is LQKENI. Trimming at V came to 5 bases and at J to 4 bases, leaving 4 bases not matched to a gene. The CDR3 runs to 15 residues. The CDR3 loop reads CASSRTSGSYNEQFF. The CDR3 bases are TGTGCCAGCTCAAGAACTAGCGGGAGTTACAATGAGCAGTTCTTC. Full variable domain (missing parts from reference TRBV18 and TRBJ2-1): NAGVMQNPRHLVRRRGQEARLRCSPMKGHSHVYWYRQLPEEGLKFMVYLQKENIIDESGMPKERFSAEFPKEGPSILRIQQVVRGDSAAYFCASSRTSGSYNEQFFGPGTRLTVL.

DNA of the CDR3: TGTGCCACCAGGCCGGGGGGGAACACCGGGGAGCTGTTTTTT. Translating gives CATRPGGNTGELFF. This chain connects TRBV27 to TRBJ2-2, with 7 bases fitting TRBD2. The CDR3 is made up of 14 amino acids. Trimming cost V 10 bases and J 1 base; bases outside gene matches: 6. Germline V gene sequence: CDR1 MNHEY, CDR2 SMNVEV (reference sequence).

This chain joins TRBV5-6 and TRBJ1-4; 9 bases align to TRBD1. The CDR3 contains 16 residues. Germline CDR1 is SGHDT and CDR2 is YYEEEE. The V gene end was trimmed by 4 bases and the J gene end by 3 bases; junction bases not matched to a gene: 7. The chain's CDR3 is CASSADRGSANEKLFF. CDR3 DNA: TGTGCCAGCAGCGCGGACAGGGGTTCGGCTAATGAAAAACTGTTTTTT.

V is TRBV7-9 and J is TRBJ2-7; 9 nucleotides align to TRBD1. Per the germline V gene, CDR1 is SEHNR and CDR2 is FQNEAQ (reference sequence). The CDR3 loop spans 15 amino acids. V shed 4 bases, J shed 6 bases, and the junction held 10 bases outside the gene matches. The CDR3 nucleotides are TGTGCCAGCAGCTCGGACAGGGGTCCCTCTCTCGAGCAGTACTTC. Its translation: CASSSDRGPSLEQYF.

The rearrangement links TRBV2 to TRBJ1-2; maybe TRBD1 (6 bases). CDR3 size: 14 residues. CDR1 and CDR2 (germline): SNHLY, FYNNEI. The V and J ends lost 7 bases and 4 bases respectively, with 16 bases between them. In nucleotides, the CDR3 is TGTGCCAGCACGGACAGCTTACCACCCTATGGCTACACCTTC. This codes for CASTDSLPPYGYTF.

The chain uses TRBV6-5 and TRBJ1-2, with 10 bases fitting TRBD1. With 0 bases clipped from V and 5 bases from J, the junction kept 0 bases outside the gene matches. The CDR3 contains 14 residues. Germline V gene data show CDR1 as MNHEY and CDR2 as SVGAGI. CDR3 loop: CASSYSDRGYGYTF. In nucleotides, the CDR3 is TGTGCCAGCAGTTACTCGGACAGGGGGTATGGCTACACCTTC.

The rearrangement uses TRBV5-4 and TRBJ2-4, with 11 bases identical to TRBD2. Per the germline V gene, CDR1 is SGHNT and CDR2 is YYREEE (reference sequence). This CDR3 spans 18 amino acids. The V gene end was trimmed by 0 bases and the J gene end by 0 bases; junction bases not matched to a gene: 5. This chain's CDR3 is CASSLDRGLAVAKNIQYF. For the CDR3, the DNA is TGTGCCAGCAGCTTGGATCGGGGACTAGCGGTAGCCAAAAACATTCAGTACTTC. The full variable domain, its missing parts supplied by reference TRBV5-4 and TRBJ2-4, is ETGVTQSPTHLIKTRGQQVTLRCSSQSGHNTVSWYQQALGQGPQFIFQYYREEENGRGNFPPRFSGLQFPNYSSELNVNALELDDSALYLCASSLDRGLAVAKNIQYFGAGTRLSVL.

V is TRBV10-3 and J is TRBJ2-7; TRBD1 matches 8 bases. The V gene's germline CDR1 is ENHRY and CDR2 SYGVKD. The CDR3 totals 19 residues. V trimming: 3 bases; J trimming: 0 bases; junction bases outside the gene matches: 16. The CDR3 region is CAISDPIPPDRALSYEQYF. CDR3 DNA: TGTGCCATCAGTGACCCCATCCCCCCGGACAGGGCCCTCTCCTACGAGCAGTACTTC.

Remarks on this clone: Within the sample, other DNA sequences also encode this same CDR3. The rearrangement joins TRBV27 to TRBJ1-1, with D possibly being TRBD1 (5 bases). This CDR3 has 14 residues. The V and J ends lost 2 bases and 1 base respectively, with 8 bases between them. Germline V CDR1 and CDR2: MNHEY, SMNVEV (reference sequence). Here the CDR3 DNA reads TGTGCCAGCAGTTTACAGGGAGGGAACACTGAAGCTTTCTTT. This translates into CASSLQGGNTEAFF.

The V call is TRBV5-8, the J call TRBJ2-5; TRBD2 matches at 7 bases. This CDR3 is 20 amino acids long. Germline trimming cut 0 bases from V and 4 bases from J; bases unmatched to any gene: 21. Per germline, CDR1 SGHTS and CDR2 YDEGEE. The chain's CDR3 is CASSLAVRARLAVKRETQYF. For the CDR3, the DNA is TGTGCCAGCAGCTTGGCCGTTCGAGCGAGGCTAGCGGTCAAGAGAGAGACCCAGTACTTC.

This chain links TRBV5-1 with TRBJ1-2, with 12 bases that match TRBD1. Germline V gene lookup returns CDR1 SGHRS and CDR2 YFSETQ. The CDR3 has 16 residues. J lost 5 bases, V lost 0 bases, and 5 bases had no gene match. In DNA, the CDR3 is TGCGCCAGCAGCTTGGCCGGGGACAGGGGGCGATATGGCTACACCTTC. Translating it yields CASSLAGDRGRYGYTF.

The rearrangement links TRBV30 to TRBJ2-1, with TRBD2 identical over 14 bases. The ends lost 0 bases at V and 8 bases at J; junction bases unmatched: 6. The germline CDR1 and CDR2 sequences are GTSNPN and SVGIG (reference sequence). The CDR3 extends over 16 amino acids. The CDR3 bases are TGTGCCTGGAGTGTCAAGGGACTAGCGGGGGACGATGAGCAGTTCTTC. Translation: CAWSVKGLAGDDEQFF.

This clone was found a few times. The CDR3 coding sequence is TGTGCCAGCAGCCGAGGGGAAGACGACAGGGCCAAAAACATTCAGTACTTC. Residues: CASSRGEDDRAKNIQYF. The genes are TRBV4-2 and TRBJ2-4, with D perhaps TRBD1 (6 bases). Per the germline V gene, CDR1 is LGHNA and CDR2 is YNFKEQ. This CDR3 comprises 17 residues. The V end was cut by 4 bases, the J end by 1 base, with 17 bases between.

The rearrangement links TRBV28 to TRBJ2-7, with 10 nucleotides matching TRBD1. The V gene end was trimmed by 6 bases and the J gene end by 5 bases; junction bases not matched to a gene: 10. Per the germline V gene, CDR1 is MDHEN and CDR2 is SYDVKM. The CDR3 is 15 residues long. For the CDR3, the DNA is TGTGCCAGCAGAGCCGGGACAGGGGCTTCCCACGAGCAGTACTTC. Its translation: CASRAGTGASHEQYF.